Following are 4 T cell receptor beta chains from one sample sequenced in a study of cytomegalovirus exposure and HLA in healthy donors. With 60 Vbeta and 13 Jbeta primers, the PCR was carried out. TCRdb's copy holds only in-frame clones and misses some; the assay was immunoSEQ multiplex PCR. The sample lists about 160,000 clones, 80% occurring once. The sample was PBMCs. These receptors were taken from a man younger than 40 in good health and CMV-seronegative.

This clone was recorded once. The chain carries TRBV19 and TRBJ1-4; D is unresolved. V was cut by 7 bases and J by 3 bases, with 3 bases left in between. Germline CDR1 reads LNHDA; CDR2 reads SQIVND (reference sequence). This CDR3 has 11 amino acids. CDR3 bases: TGTGCCAGTACAGCTAATGAAAAACTGTTTTTT. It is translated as CASTANEKLFF.

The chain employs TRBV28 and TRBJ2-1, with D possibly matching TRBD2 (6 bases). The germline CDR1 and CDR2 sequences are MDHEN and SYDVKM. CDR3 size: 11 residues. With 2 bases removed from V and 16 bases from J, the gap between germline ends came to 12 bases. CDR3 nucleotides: TGTGCCAGCAGTTTAGAGGGAGGTCAATTCTTC. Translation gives CASSLEGGQFF.

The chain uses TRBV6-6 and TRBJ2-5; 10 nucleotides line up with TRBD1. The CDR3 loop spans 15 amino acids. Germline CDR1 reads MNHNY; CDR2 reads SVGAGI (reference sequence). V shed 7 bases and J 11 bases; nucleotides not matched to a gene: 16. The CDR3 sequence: CASKDDRGLGGEQYF. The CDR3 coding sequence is TGTGCCAGCAAAGACGACAGGGGGCTGGGGGGGGAGCAGTACTTC.

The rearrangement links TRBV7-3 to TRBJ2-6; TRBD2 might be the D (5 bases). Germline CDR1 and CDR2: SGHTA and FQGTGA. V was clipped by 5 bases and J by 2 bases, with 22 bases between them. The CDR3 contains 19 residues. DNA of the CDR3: TGTGCCAGCAGCCCCCGACCCTCGGGGATTTATGCTGGGGCCAACGTCCTGACTTTC. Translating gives CASSPRPSGIYAGANVLTF.